This is a list of T cell receptor beta chains from one sample in a study of metastatic and nonmetastatic thyroid tumors. TCRdb re-called the PCR reads via MiXCR. The top ten hold roughly 8.2% of the sample, which has 15,000 to 20,000 clones, about 20% seen once. Material: adjacent normal tissue. The receptors come from a female donor with papillary thyroid cancer or a benign thyroid nodule (not recorded which). Some clones in this sample may be carry-over from other donors' samples. Each CDR3 is given with its conserved first and last residue. Fields, in order: D gene, J gene, clone size, V gene, CDR3 DNA, CDR3 protein. The D gene is left open where the match is weak. Size is stated for part of the rows, as once, few or many counts, or as a class when the clone is expanded.

D: TRBD1
J: TRBJ1-5
size: .
V: TRBV12-3/TRBV12-4
DNA: TGTGCCAGCAGCTCTACAGGGGGCATCAAGCCCCAGCATTTT
CDR3: CASSSTGGIKPQHF

D: .
J: TRBJ2-7
size: .
V: TRBV3-1
DNA: TGTGCCAGCAGCCAGGGCCTGGAGGACGAGCAGTACTTC
CDR3: CASSQGLEDEQYF

D: .
J: TRBJ2-7
size: .
V: TRBV30
DNA: TGTGCCTGGAGTGTTCAGGTTCGGGAGCAGTACTTC
CDR3: CAWSVQVREQYF

D: .
J: TRBJ1-3
size: .
V: TRBV3-1
DNA: TGTGCCAGCAGCCAGGGATCTTATGGAAACACCATATATTTT
CDR3: CASSQGSYGNTIYF

D: .
J: TRBJ1-4
size: medium-sized
V: TRBV5-1
DNA: TGCGCCAGCAGCTTGGGGAGTTATAATGAAAAACTGTTTTTT
CDR3: CASSLGSYNEKLFF

D: TRBD2
J: TRBJ2-2
size: .
V: TRBV11-2
DNA: TGTGCCAGCAGCCCCTTTCGGGGGGGCAGGAACACCGGGGAGCTTTTTTTT
CDR3: CASSPFRGGRNTGELFF

D: TRBD2
J: TRBJ2-7
size: .
V: TRBV4-2
DNA: TGTGCCAGCAGCGGAGGACTAGCGGGGGGATACGAGCAGTACTTC
CDR3: CASSGGLAGGYEQYF

D: .
J: TRBJ2-3
size: many
V: TRBV18
DNA: TGTGCCAGCTCACTAAAACTAGACTCCAGAGATACGCAGTATTTT
CDR3: CASSLKLDSRDTQYF

D: TRBD1
J: TRBJ2-1
size: few
V: TRBV19
DNA: TGTGCCAGTAGTATGGGCCGGACAGGGGAGCAGTTCTTC
CDR3: CASSMGRTGEQFF

D: TRBD2
J: TRBJ2-7
size: once
V: TRBV7-2
DNA: TGTGCCAGCAGCTCCTTAGCGGGGGGGTACGAGCAGTACTTC
CDR3: CASSSLAGGYEQYF

D: TRBD2
J: TRBJ2-1
size: .
V: TRBV12-5
DNA: TGTGCTAGTGGTTCCTCTAGCGGGAGTACGTATGAGCAGTTCTTC
CDR3: CASGSSSGSTYEQFF

D: .
J: TRBJ1-1
size: .
V: TRBV28
DNA: TGTGCCAGGAGCTACATGGGGCGTCAAGGAACTGAAGCATTCTTT
CDR3: CARSYMGRQGTEAFF

D: .
J: TRBJ2-7
size: .
V: TRBV28
DNA: TGTGCCAGCAGTCAGCCCAGCAGCTCCGTGACGGTGATCTACGAGCAGTACTTC
CDR3: CASSQPSSSVTVIYEQYF

D: .
J: TRBJ2-7
size: .
V: TRBV20-1
DNA: TGCAGTGCTAGTGGATTTGGGAGCGCATACGAGCAGTACTTC
CDR3: CSASGFGSAYEQYF

D: .
J: TRBJ2-2
size: .
V: TRBV7-8
DNA: TGTGCCAGCAGTCCCATAAGTAACACCGGGGAGCTGTTTTTT
CDR3: CASSPISNTGELFF

D: .
J: TRBJ1-6
size: many
V: TRBV10-3
DNA: TGTGCCATCAGGGATATCTTGCAGGGAAATAATTCACCCCTCCACTTT
CDR3: CAIRDILQGNNSPLHF

D: .
J: TRBJ1-1
size: many
V: TRBV4-1
DNA: TGCGCCAGCAGCCAATTTGCGGGGGACGTTACTGAAGCTTTCTTT
CDR3: CASSQFAGDVTEAFF

D: .
J: TRBJ2-3
size: .
V: TRBV5-1
DNA: TGCGCCAGCAGCTTGGAAGGGGGGCAGGATACGCAGTATTTT
CDR3: CASSLEGGQDTQYF

D: TRBD1
J: TRBJ1-2
size: medium-sized
V: TRBV6-1
DNA: TGTGCCAGCACAGGACAGGGCGGATTTCACTATGGCTACACCTTC
CDR3: CASTGQGGFHYGYTF

D: TRBD1
J: TRBJ2-7
size: .
V: TRBV2
DNA: TGTGCCAGCATACCGACAGGGTCAGTGTCCTACGAGCAGTACTTC
CDR3: CASIPTGSVSYEQYF

D: TRBD1
J: TRBJ1-5
size: .
V: TRBV5-4
DNA: TGTGCCAGCAGCTTGGAGAGGGGGCTGCCCCAGCATTTT
CDR3: CASSLERGLPQHF

D: TRBD1
J: TRBJ2-7
size: .
V: TRBV20-1
DNA: TGCAGTGCTAGGCGACAGGGGGGGTACGGCGAGCAGTACTTC
CDR3: CSARRQGGYGEQYF

D: .
J: TRBJ1-2
size: medium-sized
V: TRBV15
DNA: TGTGCCACCAGCAGAGGGTACAATGGCTACACCTTC
CDR3: CATSRGYNGYTF

D: .
J: TRBJ2-2
size: many
V: TRBV6-5
DNA: TGTGCCAGCAGTTACGTCGAGGGGGCCGGGGAGCTGTTTTTT
CDR3: CASSYVEGAGELFF

D: .
J: TRBJ2-7
size: .
V: TRBV5-1
DNA: TGCGCCAGCAGCTTGGATGGCCTCGAGCAGTACTTC
CDR3: CASSLDGLEQYF

D: .
J: TRBJ2-1
size: many
V: TRBV6-4
DNA: TGTGCCAGCAGTGACTCCCAGGGGACTGAGCAGTTCTTC
CDR3: CASSDSQGTEQFF

D: .
J: TRBJ2-6
size: few
V: TRBV10-1
DNA: .
CDR3: CASSDKLWLHLRF

D: TRBD2
J: TRBJ2-1
size: medium-sized
V: TRBV27
DNA: TGTGCCAGCAGTTTAGGACTAGCGGGAGGGTTTAATGAGCAGTTCTTC
CDR3: CASSLGLAGGFNEQFF

D: TRBD1
J: TRBJ2-2
size: .
V: TRBV11-1
DNA: TGTGCCAGCAGCTTTTACGGACAGGGCAGGACCGGGGAGCTGTTTTTT
CDR3: CASSFYGQGRTGELFF

D: TRBD2
J: TRBJ2-1
size: medium-sized
V: TRBV10-2
DNA: TGCGCCAGCAGTAAATCACTAGCGGGAGTCTCCTACAATGAGCAGTTCTTC
CDR3: CASSKSLAGVSYNEQFF

D: TRBD1
J: TRBJ1-1
size: few
V: TRBV19
DNA: TGTGCCAGTAGTCGACAGGGTACCTTTTCTGAAGCTTTCTTT
CDR3: CASSRQGTFSEAFF

D: TRBD2
J: TRBJ2-1
size: many
V: TRBV3-1
DNA: TGTGCCAGCAGCCAAGATCTAGCGGGCCCCTCTTACAATGAGCAGTTCTTC
CDR3: CASSQDLAGPSYNEQFF

D: TRBD1
J: TRBJ2-7
size: few
V: TRBV6-1
DNA: TGTGCCAGCAGTCAGGGGGCGTTGGGGTACGAGCAGTACTTC
CDR3: CASSQGALGYEQYF

D: .
J: TRBJ2-2
size: medium-sized
V: TRBV9
DNA: TGTGCCAGCAGCGTATTTGGATTCGTGATGGCCGGGGAGCTGTTTTTT
CDR3: CASSVFGFVMAGELFF

D: .
J: TRBJ2-2
size: few
V: TRBV20-1
DNA: TGCAGTGCTGCTTCGTGGGCTAGGGCCGGGGAGCTGTTTTTT
CDR3: CSAASWARAGELFF

D: .
J: TRBJ2-3
size: many
V: TRBV20-1
DNA: TGCAGTGCGGGGGGACCTAGCACAGATACGCAGTATTTT
CDR3: CSAGGPSTDTQYF

D: .
J: TRBJ1-1
size: .
V: TRBV18
DNA: TGTGCCAGCTCAACCACAGGGAATCCACCTGAAGCTTTCTTT
CDR3: CASSTTGNPPEAFF

D: TRBD1
J: TRBJ1-2
size: .
V: TRBV13
DNA: TGTGCCAGCAGCGCCGACAGGGCCAATTATGGCTACACCTTC
CDR3: CASSADRANYGYTF

D: .
J: TRBJ1-6
size: .
V: TRBV12-3/TRBV12-4
DNA: TGTGCCAGCAGTTTAGGGTCCTATAATTCACCCCTCCACTTT
CDR3: CASSLGSYNSPLHF

D: .
J: TRBJ1-3
size: few
V: TRBV27
DNA: TGTGCCAGCAGTTTACATCGGGGGCCTATCTCTGGAAACACCATATATTTT
CDR3: CASSLHRGPISGNTIYF

D: .
J: TRBJ2-2
size: medium-sized
V: TRBV24-1
DNA: TGTGCCACCAGTGATCAGGGGCTCGGGGAGCTGTTTTTT
CDR3: CATSDQGLGELFF